The rows below give T cell receptor beta chains drawn from one sample of a study of T-cell memory formation after mild COVID-19. TCRdb recomputed calls from the 5' RACE reads with MiXCR, one row per CDR3 protein. The table has about 180,000 distinct CDR3 sequences, 16% seen once. The sequenced material came from PBMCs or a T cell subset sorted from them (not recorded which). The source is an adult woman who had mild COVID-19 (a few samples of this study predate the infection). Cell type and time point are not known. The CDR3 runs from the conserved cysteine through the conserved F or W. Fields, in order: J gene, D gene, clone size, V gene, CDR3 DNA, CDR3 protein. D genes are given only for firm matches. The listing skips clone size in some rows; elsewhere it reads once, few, many or a size class.

j_gene: TRBJ2-1; d_gene: TRBD2; abundance: .; v_gene: TRBV19; CDR3nt: TGTGCCAGTATCCCAACCCCAGCGGGAGAAAACAATGAGCAGTTCTTC; CDR3aa: CASIPTPAGENNEQFF
j_gene: TRBJ2-7; d_gene: .; abundance: few; v_gene: TRBV5-1; CDR3nt: TGCGCCAGCAGCTTGTCGGGGATTGAGGGCTACGAGCAGTACTTC; CDR3aa: CASSLSGIEGYEQYF
j_gene: TRBJ2-3; d_gene: TRBD2; abundance: few; v_gene: TRBV11-2; CDR3nt: TGTGCCAGCAGCTTAACTAGCGGGGACACAGATACGCAGTATTTT; CDR3aa: CASSLTSGDTDTQYF
j_gene: TRBJ2-3; d_gene: TRBD2; abundance: .; v_gene: TRBV7-2; CDR3nt: TGTGCCAGCAGCCCGAAGACTAGCGGGAGGGGAGATACGCAGTATTTT; CDR3aa: CASSPKTSGRGDTQYF
j_gene: TRBJ2-1; d_gene: .; abundance: .; v_gene: TRBV5-1; CDR3nt: TGCGCCAGCAGCTTCGGACCGAGTGACAATGAGCAGTTCTTC; CDR3aa: CASSFGPSDNEQFF
j_gene: TRBJ1-5; d_gene: .; abundance: .; v_gene: TRBV6-1; CDR3nt: TGTGCCAGCAGTGAAATGGAGGTCCTTAGCAATCAGCCCCAGCATTTT; CDR3aa: CASSEMEVLSNQPQHF
j_gene: TRBJ2-5; d_gene: .; abundance: .; v_gene: TRBV18; CDR3nt: TGTGCCAGCTCACCACTAATAAAGACCCAGTACTTC; CDR3aa: CASSPLIKTQYF
j_gene: TRBJ2-3; d_gene: .; abundance: few; v_gene: TRBV7-9; CDR3nt: TGTGCCAGCAGGACCGCAGGTACAGATACGCAGTATTTT; CDR3aa: CASRTAGTDTQYF
j_gene: TRBJ2-7; d_gene: .; abundance: many; v_gene: TRBV12-3/TRBV12-4; CDR3nt: TGTGCCAGCAACCGGTTTGGCTCCTACGAGCAGTACTTC; CDR3aa: CASNRFGSYEQYF
j_gene: TRBJ2-3; d_gene: .; abundance: few; v_gene: TRBV20-1; CDR3nt: TGCAGTGCTAGAGATTTGGGGGTTACGCAGTATTTT; CDR3aa: CSARDLGVTQYF
j_gene: TRBJ2-3; d_gene: .; abundance: .; v_gene: TRBV5-1; CDR3nt: TGCGCCAGCAGCTGGGGCGGGGTAAGCACAGATACGCAGTATTTT; CDR3aa: CASSWGGVSTDTQYF
j_gene: TRBJ2-3; d_gene: .; abundance: few; v_gene: TRBV2; CDR3nt: TGTGCCAGCAGTTTACTCCAAGGGGGCACAGATACGCAGTATTTT; CDR3aa: CASSLLQGGTDTQYF
j_gene: TRBJ2-7; d_gene: .; abundance: .; v_gene: TRBV7-2; CDR3nt: TGTGCCAGCAGCTTACAGGGATTGGGTTCGGAGCAGTACTTC; CDR3aa: CASSLQGLGSEQYF
j_gene: TRBJ2-7; d_gene: TRBD1; abundance: many; v_gene: TRBV29-1; CDR3nt: TGCAGCGCCCGGGACAGGGGATCGAGCTCCTACGAGCAGTACTTC; CDR3aa: CSARDRGSSSYEQYF
j_gene: TRBJ2-5; d_gene: .; abundance: .; v_gene: TRBV6-2/TRBV6-3; CDR3nt: TGTGCCAGCACTCCGGGCCGCCCGCGGGGAGCCCAGTACTTC; CDR3aa: CASTPGRPRGAQYF
j_gene: TRBJ1-5; d_gene: .; abundance: .; v_gene: TRBV10-3; CDR3nt: TGTGCCATCAGTGAATCGGGCAATCAGCCCCAGCATTTT; CDR3aa: CAISESGNQPQHF
j_gene: TRBJ1-4; d_gene: .; abundance: .; v_gene: TRBV7-2; CDR3nt: TGTGCCAGCAGCTTAAGTAAGGATAGTGAAAAACTGTTTTTT; CDR3aa: CASSLSKDSEKLFF
j_gene: TRBJ2-2; d_gene: .; abundance: few; v_gene: TRBV12-3/TRBV12-4; CDR3nt: TGTGCCAGCAGTTTAGAGTCATTATTGCAGGGCGGCACCGGGGAGCTGTTTTTT; CDR3aa: CASSLESLLQGGTGELFF
j_gene: TRBJ2-1; d_gene: TRBD2; abundance: .; v_gene: TRBV7-9; CDR3nt: TGTGCCAGCAGCTCGGGGGGGTCCAATGTCTTC; CDR3aa: CASSSGGSNVF
j_gene: TRBJ2-7; d_gene: .; abundance: .; v_gene: TRBV7-9; CDR3nt: TGTGCCAGCAGCCTTCGCGATTACGAGCAGTACTTC; CDR3aa: CASSLRDYEQYF
j_gene: TRBJ2-1; d_gene: TRBD2; abundance: .; v_gene: TRBV7-9; CDR3nt: TGTGCCAGCAGCTTAGATATTCGGGAGGGGTCCTCCTACAATGAGCAGTTCTTC; CDR3aa: CASSLDIREGSSYNEQFF
j_gene: TRBJ1-1; d_gene: .; abundance: .; v_gene: TRBV7-9; CDR3nt: TGTGCCAGCAGCTCCCCGGTCCAGAACACTGAAGCTTTCTTT; CDR3aa: CASSSPVQNTEAFF
j_gene: TRBJ2-2; d_gene: TRBD2; abundance: few; v_gene: TRBV5-1; CDR3nt: TGCGCCAGCAGCTTGACTAGCGGGACCACCGGGGAGCTGTTTTTT; CDR3aa: CASSLTSGTTGELFF
j_gene: TRBJ2-1; d_gene: .; abundance: .; v_gene: TRBV30; CDR3nt: TGTGCCTGGAGTGTTTGGGGGCGAGAGCAGTTCTTC; CDR3aa: CAWSVWGREQFF
j_gene: TRBJ2-2; d_gene: .; abundance: .; v_gene: TRBV5-1; CDR3nt: TGCGCCAGCAGCCCGCCTCGCGACACCGGGGAGCTGTTTTTT; CDR3aa: CASSPPRDTGELFF
j_gene: TRBJ2-7; d_gene: TRBD1; abundance: .; v_gene: TRBV6-5; CDR3nt: TGTGCCAGCAGTGTAACCGGGACAGGGACCTACGAGCAGTACTTC; CDR3aa: CASSVTGTGTYEQYF